Listed below are T cell receptor beta chains from one sample, sequenced in a study of cytomegalovirus exposure and HLA in healthy donors. Only in-frame clones appear in the TCRdb table, and some are missing; sequencing was by immunoSEQ multiplex PCR. The data contain about 200,000 clones, around 85% of them seen just once; the ten biggest clones take up about 2.3%. The sample was PBMCs. Source of these receptors: a woman aged 45-60 years in good health and CMV-seronegative. Each CDR3 is given with its conserved first and last residue. A D gene is named only where the DNA matches it firmly. Clone size is not always given. Where it is, it says once, few, many or a class for expanded clones.

cdr3_nt,cdr3_aa,v_call,d_call,clone_size,cdr3_length,j_call
TGTGCCAGAAGCTTGTGGGTCGGGACTAGCGGGAAATTCTCCTACAATGAGCAGTTCTTC,CARSLWVGTSGKFSYNEQFF,TRBV5-3,TRBD2,once,20,TRBJ2-1
TGCGCCAGCAGCTTGACTGTTACCTCAGGCACTGAAGCTTTCTTT,CASSLTVTSGTEAFF,TRBV5-1,.,.,15,TRBJ1-1
TGTGCCAGCAGCTTCTATGGACAGATCAACACTGAAGCTTTCTTT,CASSFYGQINTEAFF,TRBV7-9,.,.,15,TRBJ1-1
TGCGCCAGCAGCTTGCAGCGGGCCCAAGAGACCCAGTACTTC,CASSLQRAQETQYF,TRBV5-1,.,.,14,TRBJ2-5
TGTGCCAGCAGTGAGGGCCCCTCCAGGGGAGAGACCCAGTACTTC,CASSEGPSRGETQYF,TRBV2,.,.,15,TRBJ2-5
TGTGCCAGCAGTTCCCCGGGACAGGGCGACTATGGCTACACCTTC,CASSSPGQGDYGYTF,TRBV27,TRBD1,.,15,TRBJ1-2
TGTGCCAGCAGCCCTCAGGGGGCGCGGACTGAAGCTTTCTTT,CASSPQGARTEAFF,TRBV7-3,TRBD1,.,14,TRBJ1-1
TGTGCCAGCAGTTTACCTGACAGGGAAGCTTTCTTT,CASSLPDREAFF,TRBV28,.,.,12,TRBJ1-1
TGTGCCTGGAGTGTACGATGGGCGGGAGAGGGAACCGGGGAGCTGTTTTTT,CAWSVRWAGEGTGELFF,TRBV30,TRBD2,.,17,TRBJ2-2
TGTGCCAGCAGCGTAGGAGGACTAGCGGGACTATATGAGCAGTTCTTC,CASSVGGLAGLYEQFF,TRBV9,TRBD2,.,16,TRBJ2-1
TGTGCCAGTAGCTCCTTGTTATCCTACGAGCAGTACTTC,CASSSLLSYEQYF,TRBV19,.,.,13,TRBJ2-7
TGTGCCAGCACCAGAGGGGGTAGACTTCAAGAGACCCAGTACTTC,CASTRGGRLQETQYF,TRBV2,.,.,15,TRBJ2-5
TGTGCCAGTAGTATAGCGTCCGGGTACGAGCAGTACTTC,CASSIASGYEQYF,TRBV19,.,.,13,TRBJ2-7
TGTGCCAGCAGTTCACCACGGACAGGGAACTATGGCTACACCTTC,CASSSPRTGNYGYTF,TRBV6-5,TRBD1,.,15,TRBJ1-2
TGTGCCAGCAGCCAAACTACCGGACAGGAGAACACTGAAGCTTTCTTT,CASSQTTGQENTEAFF,TRBV7-9,TRBD1,.,16,TRBJ1-1
TGTGCCAGCACCTTAGGGGGTTCCGTCTCCTACGAGCAGTACTTC,CASTLGGSVSYEQYF,TRBV28,.,.,15,TRBJ2-7
TGTGCCAGCAGGGAGGGATCCTACAATGAGCAGTTCTTC,CASREGSYNEQFF,TRBV18,TRBD2,.,13,TRBJ2-1
TGTGCCAGCTCACCACGAACAGGGGGCAATTCACCCCTCCACTTT,CASSPRTGGNSPLHF,TRBV18,TRBD1,.,15,TRBJ1-6
TGTTCCAGCAGCTTACAGGGGGATCAGCCCCAGCATTTT,CSSSLQGDQPQHF,TRBV7-9,TRBD1,.,13,TRBJ1-5
TGTGCCAGCTACTCGTGGGGGGAGCTGTTTTTT,CASYSWGELFF,TRBV6-5,.,.,11,TRBJ2-2
TGCGCCAGCAGCTTTCGTTCAGGGACAGGGGGCCACGAGCAGTACTTC,CASSFRSGTGGHEQYF,TRBV5-1,TRBD1,.,16,TRBJ2-7
TGCGCCAGCAGTGCTAGTAGCGCCTACAATGAGCAGTTCTTC,CASSASSAYNEQFF,TRBV10-2,.,.,14,TRBJ2-1
TGTGCCAGCAGCTTCGAGGCGGGAGGGCAGGGCGAGCAGTACTTC,CASSFEAGGQGEQYF,TRBV7-3,TRBD2,.,15,TRBJ2-7
TGTGCCAGCAGCCGAAACTTTGGACTAGGGGCTGGCAATGAGCAGTTCTTC,CASSRNFGLGAGNEQFF,TRBV5-6,TRBD2,.,17,TRBJ2-1
TGTGCCAGCAGCCCTGAGATCGGCAATCAGCCCCAGCATTTT,CASSPEIGNQPQHF,TRBV28,.,.,14,TRBJ1-5
TGTGCCGGGGGCAGGGACTCCTACGAGCAGTACTTC,CAGGRDSYEQYF,TRBV7-9,.,.,12,TRBJ2-7
TGTGCCAGCTCACCACAAGGTCGGAGGGGAAGCACAGATACGCAGTATTTT,CASSPQGRRGSTDTQYF,TRBV18,.,.,17,TRBJ2-3
TGTGCCAGCTCGCCGACTAGCGGACGAGCCAAAAACATTCAGTACTTC,CASSPTSGRAKNIQYF,TRBV18,TRBD2,.,16,TRBJ2-4
TGTGCCAGCAGCTCCAGTCCTCTAGCGGGAGGGAGCACAGATACGCAGTATTTT,CASSSSPLAGGSTDTQYF,TRBV7-2,TRBD2,.,18,TRBJ2-3
TGTGCCAGTAGTTCCCCGAGATGGGGCGATCAGCCCCAGCATTTT,CASSSPRWGDQPQHF,TRBV19,.,.,15,TRBJ1-5
TGTGCCAGCAGTCAGGAAGGGGGCGGCACTGGGGCCAACGTCCTGACTTTC,CASSQEGGGTGANVLTF,TRBV6-4,TRBD1,.,17,TRBJ2-6
TGTGCCAGCAGTTTCCGCTCGGGAGGGGGATCCCAAGAGACCCAGTACTTC,CASSFRSGGGSQETQYF,TRBV28,TRBD2,.,17,TRBJ2-5
TGTGCCAGCAGCTTAGCAGGGGTCCGCACAGATACGCAGTATTTT,CASSLAGVRTDTQYF,TRBV7-8,.,.,15,TRBJ2-3
TGTGCCAGCAGCTCCCCGGGGGCTAGCGGGAGGGCGAATTTT,CASSSPGASGRANF,TRBV14,TRBD2,.,14,TRBJ2-3
TGTGCCAGCAGCTTAGGGGGGGGGAACACCGGGGAGCTGTTTTTT,CASSLGGGNTGELFF,TRBV11-3,TRBD2,.,15,TRBJ2-2
TGCGCCAGCAGTTACAGGACAGGGTTCGACGAGCAGTACTTC,CASSYRTGFDEQYF,TRBV5-1,TRBD1,.,14,TRBJ2-7
TGTGCCAGCAGCTCAGAGGAGGGCTCCTACGAGCAGTACTTC,CASSSEEGSYEQYF,TRBV7-8,.,.,14,TRBJ2-7
TGCGCCAGCAGCTTGGGGGGGCGGGAGACCCAGTACTTC,CASSLGGRETQYF,TRBV5-1,.,few,13,TRBJ2-5
TGTGCCAGCAGTTTATCCGCAGGGCCAGATACGCAGTATTTT,CASSLSAGPDTQYF,TRBV28,.,.,14,TRBJ2-3
TGTGCCAGCAGCTTATCGGGACTAGCGGTAACGAACACCGGGGAGCTGTTTTTT,CASSLSGLAVTNTGELFF,TRBV7-9,TRBD2,.,18,TRBJ2-2
TGTGCCAGCAGTCCGCAGACTAGCGGGAGTCGAAATGAGCAGTTCTTC,CASSPQTSGSRNEQFF,TRBV27,TRBD2,.,16,TRBJ2-1
TGCAGCGTCGGGGTCGGCAGTAATGAAAAACTGTTTTTT,CSVGVGSNEKLFF,TRBV29-1,.,.,13,TRBJ1-4
TGTGCCAGCGGACGGGACAGGGTGTATGGTGAAGCTTTCTTT,CASGRDRVYGEAFF,TRBV6-5,TRBD1,.,14,TRBJ1-1
TGTGCCAGCAGCTCACGCAGACTAGCAGACTTTATTGACAATGAGCAGTTCTTC,CASSSRRLADFIDNEQFF,TRBV7-2,TRBD2,.,18,TRBJ2-1
TGTGCCAGCAGCTTAGGGGGGGGCGGGTTCACAGATACGCAGTATTTT,CASSLGGGGFTDTQYF,TRBV7-2,.,.,16,TRBJ2-3
TGTGCCAGCAGCTCAATAGCGGGAGGAACCTACGAGCAGTACTTC,CASSSIAGGTYEQYF,TRBV7-8,TRBD2,.,15,TRBJ2-7
TGTGCCAGCAGCTTATCGAGAGGGGGCCTGGAGACCCAGTACTTC,CASSLSRGGLETQYF,TRBV11-1,TRBD1,.,15,TRBJ2-5
TGTGCCAGTAGTATCCTTGGCACAGATACGCAGTATTTT,CASSILGTDTQYF,TRBV19,.,.,13,TRBJ2-3
TGCAGCGTCCCATCCCCTAGCGGGAGGGCCTACGAGCAGTACTTC,CSVPSPSGRAYEQYF,TRBV29-1,TRBD2,.,15,TRBJ2-7
TGTGCCAGCCGACGACTAGCCGGGGAGCTGTTTTTT,CASRRLAGELFF,TRBV2,.,.,12,TRBJ2-2
TGTGCCAGTAGTATGACTAGCGGGCCGCAGTATTTT,CASSMTSGPQYF,TRBV19,TRBD2,.,12,TRBJ2-3
TGCGCCAGCAGTGACCCAGGGAACACTGAAGCTTTCTTT,CASSDPGNTEAFF,TRBV10-1,.,.,13,TRBJ1-1
TGCGCCAGCAGCCCCCTATCGACTAGCGGGAGCACAGATACGCAGTATTTT,CASSPLSTSGSTDTQYF,TRBV5-1,TRBD2,.,17,TRBJ2-3
TGTGCCAGCAAGGGACTAGCGGGAGAAGAGACCCAGTACTTC,CASKGLAGEETQYF,TRBV14,TRBD2,few,14,TRBJ2-5
TGTGCCAGCAGCCCGGGGCAGGGGCGACTTCCGGGGCAGTACTTC,CASSPGQGRLPGQYF,TRBV6-6,.,.,15,TRBJ2-7
TGTGCCAGCAGTTTCACCGGGGTGCAGTACTTC,CASSFTGVQYF,TRBV27,.,.,11,TRBJ2-7
TGTGCCAGCAGCGGCTGGGTAGCGGGAGACAATGAGCAGTTCTTC,CASSGWVAGDNEQFF,TRBV7-9,TRBD2,.,15,TRBJ2-1
TGTGCCAGCAGCCGACAACTAGCGGACCAAGAGACCCAGTACTTC,CASSRQLADQETQYF,TRBV7-2,TRBD2,.,15,TRBJ2-5
TGTGCCAGCAGCGCGGACTACCGCCAAGAGACCCAGTACTTC,CASSADYRQETQYF,TRBV9,.,.,14,TRBJ2-5
TGTGCCAGCAGCTTGGGTGACAGGGGTTACATGAACACTGAAGCTTTCTTT,CASSLGDRGYMNTEAFF,TRBV5-6,TRBD1,once,17,TRBJ1-1